A selection of T cell receptor beta chains follows, all from one sample in a study of OX40 agonist ivuxolimab in advanced cancers. Data came from immunoSEQ multiplex PCR; TCRdb stores just in-frame clones and leaves some out. The sample lists approximately 82,000 clones, about 89% occurring once. This sample comprised CD4+ or CD8+ T cells sorted from blood, obtained in a trial of the OX40 agonist ivuxolimab. Every receptor here comes from an adult with an advanced solid tumor such as melanoma, head and neck, liver or kidney cancer. Both conserved end residues are part of each CDR3. A D gene is named only where the DNA matches it firmly. Expanded clones are given a class, and other clones once, few, many or no size at all.

d_gene	v_gene	abundance	j_gene	CDR3nt	CDR3aa
-	TRBV5-6	once	TRBJ1-6	TGTGCCAGCAGGCGGGACGGGCGATCACCCCTCCACTTT	CASRRDGRSPLHF
-	TRBV11-2	-	TRBJ1-2	TGTGCCAGCAGGTTCCCGGGGCACCTAGGCTACACCTTC	CASRFPGHLGYTF
-	TRBV11-2	-	TRBJ1-5	TGTGCCAGCAGCTTAGCCGGCAATCAGCCCCAGCATTTT	CASSLAGNQPQHF
TRBD2	TRBV30	-	TRBJ2-3	TGTGCCTGGAGTGTAGACTACAGCGGGAGGGGAGATACGCAGTATTTT	CAWSVDYSGRGDTQYF
TRBD1	TRBV19	once	TRBJ2-5	TGTGCCAGTAAGAACACAGGGGGCGCGGAGACCCAGTACTTC	CASKNTGGAETQYF
TRBD1	TRBV5-1	-	TRBJ2-1	TGCGCCAGCAGGGGGGACAGCCCCTCCTACAATGAGCAGTTCTTC	CASRGDSPSYNEQFF
TRBD2	TRBV7-2	-	TRBJ2-5	TGTGCCAGCAGCTTTGCACTAGCGGGGGCAGGGGGAGAGACCCAGTACTTC	CASSFALAGAGGETQYF
TRBD1	TRBV11-2	-	TRBJ1-2	TGTGCCAGCAGCCACGGGACAGCTGGATTGGGGGGCTACACCTTC	CASSHGTAGLGGYTF
-	TRBV2	-	TRBJ2-1	TGTGCCAGCAGTGAAGGGACAGTTGGGGGTGAGCAGTTCTTC	CASSEGTVGGEQFF
-	TRBV7-2	-	TRBJ1-1	TGTGCCAGCAGCTTAGCGCTCAGTGGCACTGAAGCTTTCTTT	CASSLALSGTEAFF
-	TRBV6-1	-	TRBJ1-1	TGTGCCAGCAGTGAGATGGAACAATTGAACACTGAAGCTTTCTTT	CASSEMEQLNTEAFF
-	TRBV25-1	-	TRBJ1-3	TGTGCCAGCAGTGGGTCCCTCGCCAGCTCTGGAAACACCATATATTTT	CASSGSLASSGNTIYF
-	TRBV18	-	TRBJ2-2	TGTGCCAGCACCCCACTTCCAGGGCGACGGAACACCGGGGAGCTGTTTTTT	CASTPLPGRRNTGELFF
TRBD2	TRBV4-1	-	TRBJ2-3	TGCGCCAGCAGCCCAGGACTAGCGGGGTCAGATACGCAGTATTTT	CASSPGLAGSDTQYF
-	TRBV7-2	-	TRBJ1-1	TGTGCCAGCAGCTTCGTGACACCAAAGAACACTGAAGCTTTCTTT	CASSFVTPKNTEAFF
-	TRBV29-1	-	TRBJ1-1	TGCAGCGGGCAGCGGGGTTTCAACACTGAAGCTTTCTTT	CSGQRGFNTEAFF
TRBD1	TRBV30	-	TRBJ2-7	TGTGCCTGGACCTTTTCAGGGGGTCCGTACGAGCAGTACTTC	CAWTFSGGPYEQYF
TRBD1	TRBV7-3	-	TRBJ2-2	TGTGCCAGCAGCTTAGAAGGGACAGGGCCCACCGGGGAGCTGTTTTTT	CASSLEGTGPTGELFF
-	TRBV2	-	TRBJ2-5	TGTGCCAGCACCCCCTCGTCAGGGTGGACCAGAGAGACCCAGTACTTC	CASTPSSGWTRETQYF
-	TRBV6-5	-	TRBJ1-4	TGTGCCAGCAGGTCCGTTGGGACACCTAATGAAAAACTGTTTTTT	CASRSVGTPNEKLFF
-	TRBV2	once	TRBJ2-7	TGTGCCAGCAGTCCTCGTTTGGAGCAGTACTTC	CASSPRLEQYF
TRBD1	TRBV2	-	TRBJ1-2	TGTGCCAGCAGTGACATCGGGGACAGCCGCTACACCCTTAACTATGGCTACACCTTC	CASSDIGDSRYTLNYGYTF
-	TRBV5-4	once	TRBJ2-3	TGTGCCAGCAGCAAGGGCGGGGGCTCACCAGATACGCAGTATTTT	CASSKGGGSPDTQYF
-	TRBV7-9	-	TRBJ2-1	TGTGCCAGCAGCTTAATTCTGGGTAATGAGCAGTTCTTC	CASSLILGNEQFF
-	TRBV7-9	-	TRBJ2-7	TGTGCCAGCAGCTTACAGGTCGAGCAGTACTTC	CASSLQVEQYF
TRBD1	TRBV7-8	-	TRBJ1-4	TGTGCCAGCAGAGGGACAGGGGATGCGGAAAAACTGTTTTTT	CASRGTGDAEKLFF
-	TRBV6-5	-	TRBJ1-1	TGTGCCAGCAGTTACTCGGGGGGGCTTGGGACTGAAGCTTTCTTT	CASSYSGGLGTEAFF
-	TRBV7-2	-	TRBJ2-6	TGTGCCAGCAGCTTAGCAGGGGCTGGGGCCAACGTCCTGACTTTC	CASSLAGAGANVLTF
TRBD1	TRBV27	-	TRBJ1-5	TGTGCCAGCAGTTTATCGAGGGGACAGGGGAAATCGGAGTCCCAGCCCCAGCATTTT	CASSLSRGQGKSESQPQHF
TRBD1	TRBV7-2	-	TRBJ1-4	TGTGCCAGCAGCAGGACAGGAACCACGGTCGAAAAACTGTTTTTT	CASSRTGTTVEKLFF
TRBD1	TRBV9	-	TRBJ1-4	TGTGCCAGCAGCGTAGACAGGGGGGGCCTTGCGGAAAAACTGTTTTTT	CASSVDRGGLAEKLFF
-	TRBV6-5	-	TRBJ1-6	TGTGCCAGCAGTTACTCTCGGGCTGTTAGAAATTCACCCCTCCACTTT	CASSYSRAVRNSPLHF
TRBD2	TRBV4-2	-	TRBJ2-5	TGTGCCAGCAGCCGATATTTGACTAGCGGGAGCCCAGTTAGACAAGAGACCCAGTACTTC	CASSRYLTSGSPVRQETQYF
TRBD2	TRBV15	-	TRBJ2-1	TGTGCCACCAGCAGAGAGGCCACTGGTCCCCTAGCGGGCCTCGCGAGCTCCTACAATGAGCAGTTCTTC	CATSREATGPLAGLASSYNEQFF
TRBD2	TRBV9	-	TRBJ2-5	TGTGCCAGCAGCGTCGCCCTGAGCGGGACTGAGACCCAGTACTTC	CASSVALSGTETQYF
-	TRBV27	-	TRBJ2-5	TGTGCCAGCAGTTTTCTAAGTGGTCCCCAAGAGACCCAGTACTTC	CASSFLSGPQETQYF
-	TRBV7-9	-	TRBJ1-3	TGTGCCAGCAGCTTAGACGGGGGCCTAAACACCATATATTTT	CASSLDGGLNTIYF
-	TRBV2	few	TRBJ1-6	TGTGCCAGCAGTGACTTCGTCGGTAACGCACCCCTCCACTTT	CASSDFVGNAPLHF
-	TRBV6-6	-	TRBJ1-2	TGTGCCAGCAGTTACGTGGGACGAAGGGGTGGCTACACCTTC	CASSYVGRRGGYTF
-	TRBV13	-	TRBJ2-7	TGTGCCAGCAGCCCCCCGACCTCCTACGAGCAGTACTTC	CASSPPTSYEQYF
TRBD1	TRBV18	medium-sized	TRBJ1-6	TGTGCCAGCTCACCTCAGGGACAGGGGAATTCACCCCTCCACTTT	CASSPQGQGNSPLHF
-	TRBV5-1	-	TRBJ2-7	TGCGCCAGCAGCCATTCGCAAGACTCGGCTATAGGCTACGAGCAGTACTTC	CASSHSQDSAIGYEQYF
-	TRBV19	few	TRBJ2-2	TGTGCCAGTAGTGCCAGGGTGGTCGGGGAGCTGTTTTTT	CASSARVVGELFF
-	TRBV4-2	-	TRBJ2-7	TGTGCCAGCAGCCAAGTGAGGGTAGGCGAGCAGTACTTC	CASSQVRVGEQYF
-	TRBV4-3	-	TRBJ1-6	TGCGCCAGCAGCCAAGATGACTACGGAGGAAATTCACCCCTCCACTTT	CASSQDDYGGNSPLHF
-	TRBV10-2	-	TRBJ1-2	TGCGCCAGCAGTGAGTCGAAGGGAAACTATGGCTACACCTTC	CASSESKGNYGYTF
TRBD2	TRBV2	-	TRBJ2-3	TGTGCCAGCAGTGAAGCACGGCCATTGCGGGGGGGCCCAGATACGCAGTATTTT	CASSEARPLRGGPDTQYF